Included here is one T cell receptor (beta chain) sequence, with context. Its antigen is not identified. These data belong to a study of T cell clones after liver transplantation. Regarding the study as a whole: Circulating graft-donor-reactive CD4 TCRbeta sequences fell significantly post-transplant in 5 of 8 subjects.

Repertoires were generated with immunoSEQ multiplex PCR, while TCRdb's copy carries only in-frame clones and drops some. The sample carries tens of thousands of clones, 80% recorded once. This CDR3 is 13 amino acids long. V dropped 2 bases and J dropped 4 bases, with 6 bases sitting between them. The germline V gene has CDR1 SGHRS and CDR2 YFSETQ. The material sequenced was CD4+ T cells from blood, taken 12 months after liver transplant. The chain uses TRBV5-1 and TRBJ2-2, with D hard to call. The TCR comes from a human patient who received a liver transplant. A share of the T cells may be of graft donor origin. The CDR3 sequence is CASSFQLTGELFF. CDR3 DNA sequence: TGCGCCAGCAGCTTTCAGCTCACCGGGGAGCTGTTTTTT.